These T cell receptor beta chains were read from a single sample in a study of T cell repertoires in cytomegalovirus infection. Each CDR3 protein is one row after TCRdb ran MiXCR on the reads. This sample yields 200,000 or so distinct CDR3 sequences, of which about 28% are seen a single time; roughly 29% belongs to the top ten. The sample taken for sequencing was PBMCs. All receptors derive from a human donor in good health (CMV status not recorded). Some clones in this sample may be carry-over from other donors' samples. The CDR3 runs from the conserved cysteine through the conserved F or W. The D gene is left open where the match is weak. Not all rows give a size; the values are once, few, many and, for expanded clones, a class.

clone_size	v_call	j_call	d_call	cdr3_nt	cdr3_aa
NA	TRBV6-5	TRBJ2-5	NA	TGTGCCAGCAGTTACTCCCATTTAGAGACCCAGTACTTC	CASSYSHLETQYF
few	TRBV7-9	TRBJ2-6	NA	TGTGCCAGCAGCTTAGCGCGCGGGACTGGGGCCAACGTCCTGACTTTC	CASSLARGTGANVLTF
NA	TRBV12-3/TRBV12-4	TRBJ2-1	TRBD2	TGTGCCAGCACCCCAGCGGGGGGGCCCCGGGTTGAGCAGTTCTTC	CASTPAGGPRVEQFF
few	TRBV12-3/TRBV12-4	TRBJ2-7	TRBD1	TGTGCCAGCAGTTCCCTTGGACAGGGCTACGAGCAGTACTTC	CASSSLGQGYEQYF
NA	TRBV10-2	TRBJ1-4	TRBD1	TGCGCCAGCAGTGACCCGGGACAGACTAATGAAAAACTGTTTTTT	CASSDPGQTNEKLFF
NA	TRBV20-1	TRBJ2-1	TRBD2	TGCAGTGCCAGATGGGGGACTAGCGACCACAATGAGCAGTTCTTC	CSARWGTSDHNEQFF
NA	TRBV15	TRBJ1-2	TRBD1	TGTGCCACCAGCAGGTTGGACAGGAACTATGGCTACACCTTC	CATSRLDRNYGYTF
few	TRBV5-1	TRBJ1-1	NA	TGCGCCAGCAGTCAACAGGGAGTCGGGGTATCGGACACTGAAGCTTTCTTT	CASSQQGVGVSDTEAFF
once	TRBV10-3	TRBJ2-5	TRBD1	TGTGCCACCAATCCGGGACAGGGGGCCCAGTACTTC	CATNPGQGAQYF
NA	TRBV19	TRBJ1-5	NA	TGTGCCAGTAGTACCGGGAATAGCAATCAGCCCCAGCATTTT	CASSTGNSNQPQHF
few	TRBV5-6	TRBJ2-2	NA	TGTGCCAGCAGCTTGACTTGGAACACCGGGGAGCTGTTTTTT	CASSLTWNTGELFF
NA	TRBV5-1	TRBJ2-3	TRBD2	TGCGCCAGCAGCTTGGGACTAGCGGGAGGAGATACGCAGTATTTT	CASSLGLAGGDTQYF
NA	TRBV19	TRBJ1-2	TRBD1	TGTGCCAGTAGTACCTCCTCGGGACAGGTACGTGGCTGCACCTTC	CASSTSSGQVRGCTF
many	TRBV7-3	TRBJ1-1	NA	TGTGCCAGCAGTCCCAGGGGCTGGACTGAAGCTTTCTTT	CASSPRGWTEAFF
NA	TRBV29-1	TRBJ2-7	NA	TGCAGCGCGGCGGGGCGCAACCCCTACGAGCAGTACTTC	CSAAGRNPYEQYF
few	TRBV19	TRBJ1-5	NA	TGTGCCAGTAGTACCTGGGACGGCGCACCCCAGCCCCAGCATTTT	CASSTWDGAPQPQHF
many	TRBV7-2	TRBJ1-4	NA	TGTGCCAGCAGCCCAAACCCACTACTAAATGAAAAACTGTTTTTT	CASSPNPLLNEKLFF
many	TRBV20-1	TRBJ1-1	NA	TGCAGTGCAACTACAGGACCCCTCGAAGCTTTCTTT	CSATTGPLEAFF
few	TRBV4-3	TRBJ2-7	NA	TGCGCCAGCAGCCAAGATTTAGTCAACCACGAGCAGTACTTC	CASSQDLVNHEQYF
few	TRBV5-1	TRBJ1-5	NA	TGCGCCAGCAGCTTGGCCGGGGGGAATAGCAATCAGCCCCAGCATTTT	CASSLAGGNSNQPQHF
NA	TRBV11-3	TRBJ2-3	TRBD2	TGTGCCAGCAGCTCCATAGGACTAGCAGGAGATACGCAGTATTTT	CASSSIGLAGDTQYF
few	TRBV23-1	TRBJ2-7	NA	TGCGCCAGCAGTCGGGTTTTTCAGAGCTCCTACGAGCAGTACTTC	CASSRVFQSSYEQYF
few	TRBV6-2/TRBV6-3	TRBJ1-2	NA	TGTGCCAGCAGTTACGATGCAGGGGACTATGGCTACACCTTC	CASSYDAGDYGYTF
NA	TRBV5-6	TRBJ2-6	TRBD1	TGTGCCAGCAGCCCTGGGACAGGCCTTCACCTCTCTGGGGCCAACGTCCTGACTTTC	CASSPGTGLHLSGANVLTF
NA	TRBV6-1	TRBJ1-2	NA	TGTGCCAGCAGTGAAGTTTGGGCGGGCACCTTC	CASSEVWAGTF
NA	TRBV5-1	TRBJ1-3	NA	TGCGCCAGCAGCTTTGGGGAGGGAAACACCATATATTTT	CASSFGEGNTIYF
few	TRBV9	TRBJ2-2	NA	TGTGCCAGCAGCGTAGTGATGGGGGCTGGCACCGGGGAGCTGTTTTTT	CASSVVMGAGTGELFF
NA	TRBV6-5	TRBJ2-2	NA	TGTGCCAGCAGTGAATTTGATATTACACCCTACTTCACCGGGGAGCTGTTTTTT	CASSEFDITPYFTGELFF
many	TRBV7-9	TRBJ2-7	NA	TGTGCCAGCAGCTTGAGAGGGGAGGACGACGAGCAGTACTTC	CASSLRGEDDEQYF
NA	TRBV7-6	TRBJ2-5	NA	TGTGCCAGCAGCTTAGGATCAAGGGGGACGGTGCAAGAGACCCAGTACTTC	CASSLGSRGTVQETQYF
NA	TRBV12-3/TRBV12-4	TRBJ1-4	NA	TGTGCCAGCAGGTTTAATGAAAAACTGTTTTTT	CASRFNEKLFF
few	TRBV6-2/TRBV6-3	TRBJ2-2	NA	TGTGCCAGCAGCCTCCGCGGGGCGGCCGGGGAGCTGTTTTTT	CASSLRGAAGELFF
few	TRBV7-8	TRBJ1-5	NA	TGTGCCAGCAGCTTTATACAGGGAGGTTCAGGCAATCAGCCCCAGCATTTT	CASSFIQGGSGNQPQHF
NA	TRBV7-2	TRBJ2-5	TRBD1	TGTGCCAGCAGCCAGGGGGTCCAAGCGACCCCGTACTTC	CASSQGVQATPYF
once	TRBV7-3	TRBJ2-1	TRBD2	TGTGCCAGCAGCTCCCTAGGACTAGCGGGGGGAAACAATGAGCAGTCCTTC	CASSSLGLAGGNNEQSF